This is a list of T cell receptor beta chains from one sample in a study of patients and donors after allogeneic stem cell transplantation. TCRdb re-called the RT-PCR reads through MiXCR, storing one row per CDR3 protein. The table lists about 110,000 distinct CDR3 sequences, around 35% of them singletons. Sequenced input: blood, either unsorted or a sorted T cell fraction (not recorded which). The receptors come from a human donor who was either an allogeneic HSCT recipient or a stem cell or donor lymphocyte infusion donor (not recorded which). It is not recorded whose cells these are; they may come from a transplant donor. The CDR3 runs from the conserved cysteine through the conserved F or W. Clone size, where shown, is once, few, many, or a class for clones that have expanded.

abundance	v_gene	j_gene	CDR3aa
few	TRBV7-2	TRBJ1-2	CASSRAMVSGYTF
-	TRBV27	TRBJ2-3	CASSPRGGPSTDTQYF
-	TRBV24-1	TRBJ1-3	CATSPPGAWLGNTIYF
-	TRBV7-2	TRBJ1-2	CASSLGTNYGYTF
-	TRBV6-2/TRBV6-3	TRBJ2-1	CASSYPEEQFF
few	TRBV7-2	TRBJ2-5	CASSVGAQETQYF
once	TRBV7-9	TRBJ2-1	CASSLGGIALGYNEQFF
few	TRBV5-1	TRBJ1-3	CASSLGDARSGNTIYF
many	TRBV20-1	TRBJ1-1	CSASGQGILNTEAFF
few	TRBV7-9	TRBJ1-1	CASSKSPFGRQHTEAFF
-	TRBV20-1	TRBJ1-2	CSIRGPGAYGYTF
-	TRBV3-1	TRBJ2-5	CASSQNLGTQYF
-	TRBV5-1	TRBJ1-6	CASSLPTGTDNSPLHF
-	TRBV6-5	TRBJ1-1	CASMGSMNTEAFF